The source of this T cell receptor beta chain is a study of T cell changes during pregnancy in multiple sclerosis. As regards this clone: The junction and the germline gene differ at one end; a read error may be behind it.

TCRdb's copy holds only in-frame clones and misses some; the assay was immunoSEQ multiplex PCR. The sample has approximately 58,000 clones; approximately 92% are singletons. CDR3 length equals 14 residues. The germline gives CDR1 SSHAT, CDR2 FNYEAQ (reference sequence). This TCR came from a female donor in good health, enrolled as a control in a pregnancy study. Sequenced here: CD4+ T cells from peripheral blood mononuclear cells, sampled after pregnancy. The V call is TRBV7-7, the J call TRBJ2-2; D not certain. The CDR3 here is CASSARQATGELFF. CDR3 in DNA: TGTGCTAGCAGCGCGCGACAAGCCACCGGGGAGCTGTTTTTT.